This TCR beta chain was documented in a study of shared clonotypes between healthy human individuals. Study-wide findings and caveats: Even with large depth, rarefaction showed that sorted-subset sequencing was incomplete. As a rule, naive subsets had a larger estimated richness than memory subsets.

Naive CD8 cells were CD45RO-negative, positively selected for CCR7, excluding terminally differentiated effector memory CD45RA+ cells. A remark on this clone: Its antigen is currently unknown.

Measured with immunoSEQ multiplex PCR; TCRdb has only the in-frame clones, and not every one. Of some 2 million clones detected, over 85% appear once; the ten largest clones hold approximately 1.2%. V was cut by 0 bases and J by 4 bases, with 13 bases left in between. From germline, CDR1 is LGHNA and CDR2 YSLEER. The CDR3 spans 15 residues. Sequences were obtained from naive CD8+ T cells sorted from blood. This sequence originates from a young man in good health. The rearrangement uses TRBV4-3 and TRBJ2-7, with D unresolved. The CDR3, as DNA: TGCGCCAGCAGCCAAGATCAAGGAAGAGGTTACGAGCAGTACTTC. As protein: CASSQDQGRGYEQYF.